This T cell receptor beta chain was sequenced during a study of blood T cells in healthy people across ages. For the second PCR, which ran for about 6 to 11 cycles, a sample-barcoded 5' primer and a J-beta primer mix were used. TCRdb re-analysed the 5' RACE reads in MiXCR, keeping a single row per CDR3 protein. The data contain about 1.6 million distinct CDR3 sequences, 34% of them singletons. This clonotype was observed a handful of times. No fewer than 5.5 micrograms of total RNA were isolated from every sample. The source of this sequence is a woman aged 25 to 45 in good health. The specimen was blood.

CDR3 nucleotide sequence: TGCGCCAGCAGCTTGGAAGGAGGGGGCAATGAAAAACTGTTTTTT. This gives the protein CASSLEGGGNEKLFF. The chain joins TRBV5-1 to TRBJ1-4; TRBD1 matches at 7 bases. Losses at the gene ends were 0 bases for V and 5 bases for J; bases not matched to a gene: 4. This CDR3 contains 15 residues. From germline, CDR1 is SGHRS and CDR2 YFSETQ.